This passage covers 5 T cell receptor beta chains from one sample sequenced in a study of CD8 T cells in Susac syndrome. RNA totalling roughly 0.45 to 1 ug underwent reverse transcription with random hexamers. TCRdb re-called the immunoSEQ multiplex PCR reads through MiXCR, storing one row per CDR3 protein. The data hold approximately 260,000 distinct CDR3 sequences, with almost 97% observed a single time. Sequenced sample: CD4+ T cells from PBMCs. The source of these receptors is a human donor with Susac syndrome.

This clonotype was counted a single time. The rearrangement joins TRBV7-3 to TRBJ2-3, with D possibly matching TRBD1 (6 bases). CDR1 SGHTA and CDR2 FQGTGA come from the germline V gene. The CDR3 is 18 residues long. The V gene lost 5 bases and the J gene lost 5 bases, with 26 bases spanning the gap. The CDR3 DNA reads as TGTGCCAGCAGCCCATATCCCCAGGAACAGGGACGGGAAGATACGCAGTATTTT. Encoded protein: CASSPYPQEQGREDTQYF.

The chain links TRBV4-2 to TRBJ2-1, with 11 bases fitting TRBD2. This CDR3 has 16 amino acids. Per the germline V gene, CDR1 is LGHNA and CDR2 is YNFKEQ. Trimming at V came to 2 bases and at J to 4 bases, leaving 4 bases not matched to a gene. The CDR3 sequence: CASSQRTSGGYNEQFF. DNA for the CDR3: TGTGCCAGCAGCCAACGTACTAGCGGGGGATACAATGAGCAGTTCTTC.

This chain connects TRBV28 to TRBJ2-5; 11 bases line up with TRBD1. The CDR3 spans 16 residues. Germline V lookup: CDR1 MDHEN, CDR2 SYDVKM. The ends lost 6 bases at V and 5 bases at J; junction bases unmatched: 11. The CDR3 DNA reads TGTGCCAGCAGACCTGGACAGGGGGCCCGGACGGAGACCCAGTACTTC. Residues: CASRPGQGARTETQYF.

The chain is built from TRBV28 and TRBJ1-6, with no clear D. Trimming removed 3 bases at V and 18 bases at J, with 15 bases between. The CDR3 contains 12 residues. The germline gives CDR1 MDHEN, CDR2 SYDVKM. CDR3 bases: TGTGCCAGCAGTTTCGTCCGAGGAAGGTCCCACTTT. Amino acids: CASSFVRGRSHF.

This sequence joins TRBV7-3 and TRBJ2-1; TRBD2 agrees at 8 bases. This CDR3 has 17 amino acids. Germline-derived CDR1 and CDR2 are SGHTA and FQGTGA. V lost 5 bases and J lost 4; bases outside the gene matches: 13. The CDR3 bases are TGTGCCAGCAGCCCGCTAGGCGGTGGCGGGGGGTACAATGAGCAGTTCTTC. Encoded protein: CASSPLGGGGGYNEQFF.